The entry below describes one T cell receptor (beta chain). Its antigen is as yet unknown. The CDR3 sequence is 16 residues long. Germline lookup yields CDR1 LNHNV and CDR2 YYDKDF (reference sequence). The V segment lost 3 bases and the J segment 6 bases; nucleotides outside the gene matches: 11. Extraction of RNA preceded its reverse transcription into cDNA, which served as the sequencing template. Sequencing used immunoSEQ multiplex PCR; TCRdb keeps in-frame clones, though not all of them. Of roughly 200,000 clones detected, approximately 55% appear once; the ten largest clones hold under 14%. Treatment specified: oral pan-JAK inhibitor, 5-10 mg twice daily. Sorting from PBMCs produced CD4+ and CD8+ T cells. The source of the sample is a study of CD8+ T cells in alopecia areata. Study conclusions and caveats: Whether baseline CD8+ expansion is linked to response remains uncertain, given a single nonresponder. Numerous expanded lesional clones remained in scalp and blood during tofacitinib. Across lesional scalp, and particularly alopecia totalis/universalis, clonality surpassed that of normal scalp.

The input for sequencing was CD8+ T cells sorted from blood, taken at week 24, from a patient treated with tofacitinib. This sequence joins TRBV15 and TRBJ2-3; 8 nucleotides match TRBD2. The TCR originated in a human donor with alopecia areata. This CDR3 reads CATSSSGTRNWDTQYF. The CDR3 region has the DNA TGTGCCACCAGCAGCTCCGGGACTAGGAACTGGGATACGCAGTATTTT.